This TCR beta chain is from a study of T cell responses to AZD1222 COVID-19 vaccine. V was trimmed by 3 bases and J by 0 bases, leaving 14 bases between them. Germline assignment: CDR1 LNHDA and CDR2 SQIVND (reference sequence). This CDR3 has 16 residues. Profiling relied on immunoSEQ multiplex PCR, and the TCRdb table lists in-frame clones only, not all of them. Of 130,000 or so clones listed, 90% to 95% are singletons. The V and J genes are TRBV19 and TRBJ1-1, with D perhaps matching TRBD1 (6 bases). Sequencing used peripheral blood, obtained on day 0 of AZD1222 vaccination. The clonotype originates from an adult in good health. The CDR3 loop reads CASSIHRTVMNTEAFF. The CDR3 DNA is TGTGCCAGTAGTATCCACCGGACAGTTATGAACACTGAAGCTTTCTTT. The variable domain in full, with the rest retrieved from reference TRBV19 and TRBJ1-1, is DGGITQSPKYLFRKEGQNVTLSCEQNLNHDAMYWYRQDPGQGLRLIYYSQIVNDFQKGDIAEGYSVSREKKESFPLTVTSAQKNPTAFYLCASSIHRTVMNTEAFFGQGTRLTVV.